The TCR beta chain described here comes from a study of TIL therapy for anti-PD-1-resistant metastatic lung cancer (dated by TCRdb to 2020 to 2022). About the full investigation: Among the enrolled patients, the median age was around 56 years (range roughly 35-75), and the median tumor PD-L1 proportion score was more than 4.5%. The cohort was composed predominantly of lung adenocarcinoma, with a handful of EGFR-mutant and two ALK-rearranged tumors included, and half of patients were identified as current or former smokers. Across the cohort, whole-exome sequencing showed a median non-synonymous tumor mutation burden of roughly 1.5 mutations per megabase. Clonotypes were tracked across tumor, expanded TIL product and serial blood samples by T cell receptor beta sequencing of tumor and peripheral blood. Broad study findings and their caveats: Generalizability was limited because the cohort was highly selected, with more treatment-naive, never-smoker and oncogene-addicted patients included than is typical. Higher clonality and lower diversity were observed in expanded TIL cultures than in baseline intratumoral T cells (median clonality around 5.7% vs 31%, p < 0.0001). TIL culture showed high clonal turnover, with many enriched product clones undetected in the baseline tumor, suggesting clonal contraction rather than faithful expansion. The study protocol defined all tumor marker inferences as exploratory.

The immunoSEQ v3 hsTCRB kit was used to amplify TCR beta CDR3 regions from genomic DNA through bias-controlled multiplex PCR. The TCR libraries were sequenced on an Illumina NextSeq 500 to around 1.9 million read pairs for survey level or about 5-6 million read pairs for deep level. In the original analysis: V, D and J genes were assigned, non-productive sequences were removed, and clonality was reported by immunoSEQ Analyzer software. Repertoires of infused TIL and blood were compared using productive Simpson clonality and the Morisita overlap index of productive TRB rearrangements. TCRdb obtained this table from immuneACCESS and retained in-frame rearrangements with V and J assigned. These tables miss some clones; where compared with another copy, unresolved V genes account for less than half of the shortfall, and the remainder is unexplained. V, J and clone size derive from that table, while D and trimming were established from the DNA sequence. A total of tens of thousands of clones appear in this sample, over 55% of them only once. About 16% of the sample belongs to the ten largest clones.

The germline V gene (reference sequence) yields GTSNPN for CDR1 and SVGIG for CDR2. Cut back by 1 base and 3 bases, the V and J ends lie 14 bases apart. CDR3 length: 15 amino acids, cysteine to phenylalanine. Only the CDR3 part of the read is kept: 45 bases, read in frame from the first base. Of note for this clone: What antigen it recognizes has not been identified. No qualities accompany the bases; no much larger clone lies one base away.

The time point label here, explained by the study, means: pre-treatment sample, taken before nivolumab and TIL therapy. Excised metastases, mostly pleural nodules or supraclavicular lymph nodes, were used as baseline tumor samples and were taken from the same resection from which TIL were grown. Before any PD-1/PD-L1 blockade was given, tumors were harvested, nivolumab was then administered, and patients who progressed went on to receive lymphodepletion, an infusion of expanded TIL, and IL-2. Adults with stage 4 NSCLC were enrolled in a dual-center phase I trial from late 2017 to January 2020. The samples were drawn from an open-label, single-arm phase I trial testing tumor-infiltrating lymphocyte therapy combined with nivolumab in advanced non-small cell lung cancer. Portions of each resected tumor were snap-frozen in liquid nitrogen and were stored at -80 degrees C. Tumor regions of interest were selected on H&E sections by laser-capture macrodissection, were pulverized into 15 mg aliquots, and were extracted with Qiagen Allprep kits.

The chain is assembled from TRBV30 and TRBJ2-3, and perhaps TRBD2 as D gene, on 7 matching bases. Sequences were derived from tumor tissue, sampled at baseline. This sequence originates from a woman aged 30-85 years with non-small cell lung cancer. The CDR3 amino acid sequence is: CAWSGAGRGTDTQYF. The DNA reads TGTGCCTGGAGTGGAGCGGGAAGGGGGACAGATACGCAGTATTTT.